The 27 T cell receptor beta chains in this list originate from one sample, sequenced in a study of cytomegalovirus exposure and HLA in healthy donors. Both 60 Vbeta primers and 13 Jbeta primers went into the PCR. The method was immunoSEQ multiplex PCR; TCRdb's version includes in-frame clones alone and lacks a portion of them. The data hold roughly 160,000 clones, with 85% observed a single time. Sequenced material: PBMCs. Receptors were obtained from a boy aged 2 to 9 in good health and CMV-seronegative.

The chain links TRBV7-9 to TRBJ1-2, with 8 bases that match TRBD1. The CDR3 length is 16 residues. The germline CDR1 and CDR2 sequences are SEHNR and FQNEAQ (reference sequence). V was clipped by 4 bases and J by 3 bases; unmatched bases: 10. This CDR3 is CASSSARQGIYYGYTF. The DNA of the CDR3 is TGTGCCAGCAGCTCTGCTAGACAGGGGATCTACTATGGCTACACCTTC.

The V call is TRBV30, the J call TRBJ2-2; TRBD2 is a possible D gene (6 bases). The germline CDR1 and CDR2 sequences are GTSNPN and SVGIG (reference sequence). The V end was cut by 2 bases, the J end by 3 bases, with 10 bases between. This CDR3 is built from 14 residues. The CDR3 here is CAWSRDFYTGELFF. DNA for the CDR3: TGTGCCTGGAGTAGGGACTTCTACACCGGGGAGCTGTTTTTT.

This sequence joins TRBV7-6 and TRBJ2-7, with 9 bases fitting TRBD1. CDR1 is SGHVS and CDR2 is FNYEAQ in the germline V gene. Trimming at V came to 4 bases and at J to 6 bases, leaving 13 bases not matched to a gene. CDR3 size: 16 residues. CDR3 bases: TGTGCCAGCAGCTCTCGGGACAGGGATTTATCGGGCGAGCAGTACTTC. Translating it yields CASSSRDRDLSGEQYF.

This clone occurred once. The rearrangement joins TRBV5-6 to TRBJ2-5, with 9 bases aligning to TRBD1. CDR3 length: 16 amino acids. Germline-derived CDR1 and CDR2 are SGHDT and YYEEEE. The junction had 8 bases not matched to a gene; V was cut back by 0 bases and J by 5 bases. CDR3 loop: CASSLARGQGWETQYF. The CDR3 bases are TGTGCCAGCAGCTTGGCCCGGGGACAGGGCTGGGAGACCCAGTACTTC.

The chain joins TRBV5-6 to TRBJ1-4; possible D gene TRBD1, 6 bases. Trimming pared 2 bases from V and 2 bases from J, leaving 13 bases between. Germline V gene sequence: CDR1 SGHDT, CDR2 YYEEEE. The CDR3 totals 16 residues. The CDR3 spells CASSLQGAGTNEKLFF. In DNA form, the CDR3 reads TGTGCCAGCAGCTTACAGGGAGCAGGGACTAATGAAAAACTGTTTTTT.

Concerning this clone itself: The sample holds other DNA sequences that translate to the same CDR3. The chain couples TRBV5-1 to TRBJ1-6; D might be TRBD1 (6 bases). This CDR3 comprises 14 residues. Trimming pared 2 bases from V and 10 bases from J, leaving 13 bases between. Germline V gene lookup returns CDR1 SGHRS and CDR2 YFSETQ. This CDR3 is CASSFRGGNSPLHF. DNA for the CDR3: TGCGCCAGCAGCTTTCGGGGGGGCAACTCACCCCTCCACTTT.

A single count supports this clone. J is TRBJ1-4 and V is TRBV6-4; D gene ambiguous. V was shortened by 5 bases and J by 0 bases, with 10 bases between the two germline ends. The CDR3 covers 15 residues. The germline V gene has CDR1 MRHNA and CDR2 SNTAGT. CDR3 in amino acids: CASSPRGATNEKLFF. DNA for the CDR3: TGTGCCAGCAGTCCCCGAGGAGCAACTAATGAAAAACTGTTTTTT.

In its sample, this clone was seen a few times. The chain joins TRBV5-6 to TRBJ2-6; 7 bases map to TRBD1. The CDR3 totals 18 residues. J gave up 0 bases and V 4 bases, and 10 bases lay outside the gene matches. Germline values: CDR1 SGHDT, CDR2 YYEEEE. CDR3 sequence (DNA): TGTGCCAGCAGCCCGCTAAGGGACAGTAACTCTGGGGCCAACGTCCTGACTTTC. This sequence encodes CASSPLRDSNSGANVLTF.

The V and J genes are TRBV21-1 and TRBJ1-5. TRBV21-1 is flagged as a pseudogene. The CDR3 runs to 16 residues. CDR3 in DNA: TGTGCCAGCAGCAAAAAAGATCGGGATGAGGACCAGCCCCAGCATTTT. Encoded protein: CASSKKDRDEDQPQHF.

This chain uses TRBV2 with TRBJ2-3; perhaps TRBD1 as D (6 bases). The CDR3 extends over 13 amino acids. V shed 9 bases and J shed 0 bases, with 10 bases lying between them. Germline values: CDR1 SNHLY, CDR2 FYNNEI. The CDR3 DNA sequence: TGTGCCAGGGACAGTTCAAGCACAGATACGCAGTATTTT. The encoded protein is CARDSSSTDTQYF.

This clone was seen once. The chain uses TRBV10-3 and TRBJ2-1; no definite D call. The CDR3 extends over 15 amino acids. Germline CDR1 reads ENHRY; CDR2 reads SYGVKD. V gave up 0 bases and J gave up 8 bases, with 14 bases separating them. The CDR3 reads CAISESGQTVDEQFF. CDR3 sequence (DNA): TGTGCCATCAGTGAGTCTGGGCAAACGGTCGATGAGCAGTTCTTC.

This chain connects TRBV6-1 to TRBJ2-5; D call uncertain. With the DNA end fitting TRBJ2-7 better, the J assignment may be wrong. CDR3 length: 13 residues. CDR1 is MNHNS and CDR2 is SASEGT in the germline V gene. The CDR3: CASSEFGDYEQYF. The CDR3, as DNA: TGTGCCAGCAGTGAGTTTGGGGACTACGAGCAGTACTTC.

This clone was counted a single time. This chain links TRBV28 with TRBJ1-5; the match to TRBD1 covers 7 bases. The CDR3 consists of 15 residues. The V segment lost 2 bases and the J segment 7 bases; nucleotides outside the gene matches: 8. Germline-derived CDR1 and CDR2 are MDHEN and SYDVKM. The CDR3 nucleotides are TGTGCCAGCAGTTTACCCAGGGGGACCAGGCAGCCCCAGCATTTT. It is translated as CASSLPRGTRQPQHF.

The J gene is TRBJ2-5, the V gene TRBV10-2; tentatively, D is TRBD2 (7 bases). Trimming took 10 bases from V and 0 from J, leaving 24 bases between them. The CDR3 spans 17 residues. Germline CDR1 reads WSHSY; CDR2 reads SAAADI. CDR3 region: CATGGRDGLWYQETQYF. CDR3 in DNA: TGCGCCACCGGGGGGCGGGATGGCCTTTGGTACCAAGAGACCCAGTACTTC.

V gene TRBV6-1 combines with J gene TRBJ1-2, with 9 bases aligning to TRBD1. J was trimmed by 1 base and V by 10 bases; bases with no gene match: 7. Germline V gene data show CDR1 as MNHNS and CDR2 as SASEGT. The CDR3 runs to 14 residues. The CDR3 region has the DNA TGTGCCACCCACGGGACAGGGAATAACTATGGCTACACCTTC. Translated, it gives CATHGTGNNYGYTF.

The V and J genes are TRBV23-1 and TRBJ2-3, with D possibly TRBD1 on 5 matching bases. TRBV23-1 is sorted into the ORF group, with uncertain function. The CDR3 covers 11 residues. V lost 10 bases and J lost 1, with 6 bases in between. CDR3 coding DNA: TGCGCCACAGGGTGCACAGATACGCAGTATTTT. This sequence encodes CATGCTDTQYF.

The gene calls are TRBV5-1 and TRBJ2-2; D gene unclear. Germline CDR1 SGHRS, CDR2 YFSETQ. The CDR3 extends over 17 amino acids. V shed 0 bases and J shed 0 bases, with 12 bases lying between them. The CDR3 protein is CASSLEPTLANTGELFF. For the CDR3, the DNA is TGCGCCAGCAGCTTGGAACCGACACTCGCGAACACCGGGGAGCTGTTTTTT.

The chain employs TRBV2 and TRBJ1-2; D remains ambiguous. The CDR3 extends over 13 amino acids. Trimming shortened V by 3 bases and J by 2 bases, and 7 bases separated the two germline ends. Germline V lookup: CDR1 SNHLY, CDR2 FYNNEI. CDR3 in amino acids: CASSDTGNYGYTF. The CDR3 coding sequence is TGTGCCAGCAGTGACACGGGGAACTATGGCTACACCTTC. The variable domain in full, completed from reference TRBV2 and TRBJ1-2, reads EPEVTQTPSHQVTQMGQEVILRCVPISNHLYFYWYRQILGQKVEFLVSFYNNEISEKSEIFDDQFSVERPDGSNFTLKIRSTKLEDSAMYFCASSDTGNYGYTFGSGTRLTVV.

The genes are TRBV2 and TRBJ1-4; D is possibly TRBD1 (6 bases). V dropped 6 bases and J dropped 14 bases, with 22 bases sitting between them. The length of the CDR3 is 14 residues. The germline gives CDR1 SNHLY, CDR2 FYNNEI. The CDR3 region has the DNA TGTGCCAGCAGGACAGGACAGTTGGGTTGGAGGCTGTTTTTT. The encoded protein is CASRTGQLGWRLFF. The whole variable domain, filled in from reference TRBV2 and TRBJ1-4, reads EPEVTQTPSHQVTQMGQEVILRCVPISNHLYFYWYRQILGQKVEFLVSFYNNEISEKSEIFDDQFSVERPDGSNFTLKIRSTKLEDSAMYFCASRTGQLGWRLFFGSGTQLSVL.

This clone was detected only once. V usage is TRBV28 and J usage is TRBJ1-5, with a tentative D call TRBD1 (5 bases). This CDR3 has 16 amino acids. CDR1 and CDR2 (germline): MDHEN, SYDVKM. The V and J ends lost 1 base and 4 bases respectively, with 14 bases between them. The CDR3 region is CASSLLSGGVNQPQHF. The CDR3 DNA reads TGTGCCAGCAGTTTATTGTCCGGGGGGGTAAATCAGCCCCAGCATTTT.

The V gene is TRBV5-1, the J gene TRBJ2-3, with TRBD1 matching over 10 bases. The CDR3 has 14 residues. CDR1 SGHRS and CDR2 YFSETQ come from the germline V gene. V dropped 9 bases and J dropped 6; count of bases not matched to a gene: 10. The CDR3 loop reads CATDGGQGTDTQYF. DNA for the CDR3: TGCGCCACCGATGGGGGACAGGGGACGGATACGCAGTATTTT.

This chain links TRBV27 with TRBJ1-6; no clear D gene. V dropped 6 bases and J dropped 9 bases, with 9 bases sitting between them. The CDR3 is 12 amino acids. CDR1 MNHEY and CDR2 SMNVEV come from the germline V gene (reference sequence). CDR3 coding DNA: TGTGCCAGCAGCCAGAGGAGTTCACCCCTCCACTTT. It is translated as CASSQRSSPLHF.

V is TRBV5-1 and J is TRBJ2-4; a weak D match, TRBD1 (6 bases). The V gene lost 1 base and the J gene lost 3 bases, with 8 bases spanning the gap. Germline-derived CDR1 and CDR2 are SGHRS and YFSETQ. The CDR3 sequence is 14 residues long. CDR3 amino acids: CASSLRDNKNIQYF. CDR3 bases: TGCGCCAGCAGCTTGAGGGACAACAAAAACATTCAGTACTTC.

The chain carries TRBV28 and TRBJ1-1; the match to TRBD1 covers 9 bases. The CDR3 covers 14 residues. The germline V gene encodes CDR1 MDHEN and CDR2 SYDVKM. V shed 6 bases, J shed 5 bases, and the junction held 7 bases outside the gene matches. The CDR3 DNA follows: TGTGCCAGCAGCCCAGGACAGGGGCCAACTGAAGCTTTCTTT. This translates into CASSPGQGPTEAFF.

The rearrangement uses TRBV2 and TRBJ2-5; TRBD1 aligns across 9 bases. The V and J ends lost 3 bases and 6 bases, in that order; junction bases with no gene match: 5. This CDR3 contains 14 residues. CDR1 and CDR2 (germline): SNHLY, FYNNEI. CDR3 protein: CASSEGTGWQTQYF. Here the CDR3 DNA reads TGTGCCAGCAGTGAGGGGACAGGGTGGCAGACCCAGTACTTC.

The chain links TRBV6-6 to TRBJ1-2; D gene unclear. CDR3 length: 16 amino acids. V lost 0 bases and J 1 base, leaving 12 bases between the germline ends. The germline V gene has CDR1 MNHNY and CDR2 SVGAGI (reference sequence). CDR3 DNA: TGTGCCAGCAGTTACTCGATCGAAGCAAGTAACTATGGCTACACCTTC. It is translated as CASSYSIEASNYGYTF.

Comment on this clone: Other DNA sequences in this sample translate to the same CDR3. The chain has TRBV9 and TRBJ2-7; D is uncertain. The CDR3 is made up of 13 amino acids. The V gene lost 2 bases and the J gene lost 0 bases, with 6 bases spanning the gap. CDR1 and CDR2 from the germline V gene are SGDLS and YYNGEE. The CDR3 here is CASSVDSSYEQYF. The CDR3 nucleotides read TGTGCCAGCAGCGTCGACTCCTCCTACGAGCAGTACTTC.